This TCR beta chain was sequenced during a study of beta chain features in type 1 diabetes. Germline CDR1 SGDLS, CDR2 YYNGEE. V was clipped by 2 bases and J by 6 bases; unmatched bases: 8. This CDR3 is built from 16 residues. The isolated RNA, all of it, was reverse transcribed, so expressed TCRB transcripts were what got sequenced. Assay used: immunoSEQ multiplex PCR; TCRdb lists only in-frame clones, some missing. The sample holds 95,000 to 150,000 clones, about a sixth seen once. This clone has a handful of counts. No antigen is known for it. Study results and limitations: TCRB CDR3 length was moderately but significantly reduced in all four CD4+ subsets of Type 1 diabetes patients. The study found that naive, central memory and Treg TCRB repertoires appeared more similar in patients than in healthy donors.

Sequenced material: central memory CD4+ T cells from blood. The rearrangement uses TRBV9 and TRBJ1-6, with 7 bases matching TRBD1. The receptor was derived from a man aged 25-40 years with type 1 diabetes. The CDR3 region is CASSVEGAQGNSPLHF. The DNA of the CDR3 is TGTGCCAGCAGCGTCGAGGGGGCGCAGGGTAATTCACCCCTCCACTTT.